A selection of T cell receptor beta chains follows, all from one sample in a study of T cell responses to AZD1222 COVID-19 vaccine. Assay: immunoSEQ multiplex PCR; the TCRdb copy retains only in-frame clones and omits some. The sample holds about 150,000 clones; 90% are singletons and the top ten take approximately 5.9%. Sequenced material: peripheral blood, taken 28 days after the second AZD1222 dose. These receptors were collected from an adult who received the AZD1222 COVID-19 vaccine. CDR3s include the opening cysteine and the closing phenylalanine or tryptophan. A D gene is named only where the DNA matches it firmly. Clone size is not always given. Where it is, it says once, few, many or a class for expanded clones.

j_call d_call v_call clone_size cdr3_aa cdr3_nt
TRBJ1-5 NA TRBV19 NA CASSIVQGPQHF TGTGCCAGTAGTATAGTACAGGGACCCCAGCATTTT
TRBJ1-5 NA TRBV7-9 once CASSLEGDQPQHF TGTGCCAGCAGCTTAGAGGGGGATCAGCCCCAGCATTTT
TRBJ2-1 NA TRBV5-6 few CASSLGGLGVSYNEQFF TGTGCCAGCAGCTTGGGGGGCCTCGGGGTATCCTACAATGAGCAGTTCTTC
TRBJ2-3 NA TRBV9 NA CASSVGGRGAGTDTQYF TGTGCCAGCAGCGTAGGGGGAAGGGGGGCAGGCACAGATACGCAGTATTTT
TRBJ1-6 NA TRBV21-1 once CASSPGTDNSPLHF TGTGCCAGCAGTCCCGGGACAGATAATTCACCCCTCCACTTT
TRBJ1-2 NA TRBV15 NA CATSRDRAPYGYTF TGTGCCACCAGCAGAGATCGGGCCCCCTATGGCTACACCTTC
TRBJ2-7 NA TRBV6-5 NA CASRNLDTSSYEQYF TGTGCCAGCAGAAATTTAGACACCTCCTCCTACGAGCAGTACTTC
TRBJ1-5 NA TRBV29-1 few CSVAGGSNQPQHF TGCAGCGTCGCCGGTGGGAGCAATCAGCCCCAGCATTTT
TRBJ1-2 NA TRBV28 NA CASSSASFHGYGYTF TGTGCCAGCAGCTCGGCCTCCTTCCATGGCTATGGCTACACCTTC
TRBJ2-3 NA TRBV9 NA CASSVSGPSTDTQYF TGTGCCAGCAGCGTTAGCGGCCCTAGCACAGATACGCAGTATTTT
TRBJ1-6 NA TRBV28 NA CASSRGQSSYNSPLHF TGTGCCAGCAGTCGAGGACAGAGCTCCTATAATTCACCCCTCCACTTT
TRBJ2-3 TRBD2 TRBV28 NA CASSPQGSGRGGLRTDTQYF TGTGCCAGCAGTCCCCAAGGTAGCGGGAGAGGGGGCCTCCGCACAGATACGCAGTATTTT
TRBJ2-7 TRBD1 TRBV7-9 NA CASSFRDRVHEQYF TGTGCCAGCAGCTTCCGGGACAGGGTCCACGAGCAGTACTTC
TRBJ1-5 NA TRBV19 NA CASNRIYSNQPQHF TGTGCCAGTAATAGGATTTATAGCAATCAGCCCCAGCATTTT
TRBJ1-5 NA TRBV7-2 NA CASSLGTVEPQHF TGTGCCAGCAGCTTAGGCACTGTGGAGCCCCAGCATTTT
TRBJ2-5 NA TRBV9 NA CASSVPPSETQYF TGTGCCAGCAGCGTCCCACCAAGCGAGACCCAGTACTTC
TRBJ2-7 NA TRBV29-1 NA CSEEGRGDYEQYF TGCAGCGAGGAAGGCAGGGGGGACTACGAGCAGTACTTC
TRBJ2-7 NA TRBV6-5 NA CASSYSYLVGSYEQYF TGTGCCAGCAGTTACTCGTACTTAGTCGGGTCCTACGAGCAGTACTTC